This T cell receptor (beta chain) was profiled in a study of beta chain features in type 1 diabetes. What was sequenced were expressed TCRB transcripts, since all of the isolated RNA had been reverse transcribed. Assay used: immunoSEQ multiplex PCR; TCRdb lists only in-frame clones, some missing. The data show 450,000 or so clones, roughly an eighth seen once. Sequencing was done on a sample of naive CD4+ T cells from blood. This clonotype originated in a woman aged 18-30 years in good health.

CDR3 in DNA: TGTGCCAGCAGCCAAGAAGAGGAAAGTCGCGCTTTCTTT. It codes for CASSQEEESRAFF. The V gene is TRBV14, the J gene TRBJ1-1; D unclear. The CDR3 has 13 residues. V shed 0 bases and J shed 11 bases, with 13 bases lying between them. The germline gives CDR1 SGHDN, CDR2 FVKESK.